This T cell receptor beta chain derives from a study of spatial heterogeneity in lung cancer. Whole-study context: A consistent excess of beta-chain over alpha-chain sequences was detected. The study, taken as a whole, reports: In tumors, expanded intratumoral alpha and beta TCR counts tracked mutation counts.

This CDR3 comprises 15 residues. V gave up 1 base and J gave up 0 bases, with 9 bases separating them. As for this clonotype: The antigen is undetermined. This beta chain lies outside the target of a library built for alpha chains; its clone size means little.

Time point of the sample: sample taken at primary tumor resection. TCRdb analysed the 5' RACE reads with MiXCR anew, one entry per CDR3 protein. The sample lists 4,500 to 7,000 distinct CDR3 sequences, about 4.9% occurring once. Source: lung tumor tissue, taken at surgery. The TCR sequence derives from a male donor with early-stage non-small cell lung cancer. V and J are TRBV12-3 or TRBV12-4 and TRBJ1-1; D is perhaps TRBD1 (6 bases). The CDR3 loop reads CASSLEGGMNTEAFF. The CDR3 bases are TGTGCCAGCAGTTTAGAGGGGGGGATGAACACTGAAGCTTTCTTT.